The source of this TCR beta chain is a study of PD-1 blockade in classical Hodgkin lymphoma. Produced via immunoSEQ multiplex PCR; TCRdb's table is partial and in-frame only. This table has about 4,700 clones, 66% appearing once. Each patient experienced a relapse that followed autologous stem cell transplantation, and brentuximab vedotin exposure varied. General study points: Some patients started nivolumab under 1 year after ASCT, and they were excluded. Significant TCR diversity gains by C4D1 occurred in CD4+ but not CD8+ cells. Newly diagnosed patients were said to have less baseline TCR diversity than healthy donors did. Those achieving complete response showed baseline diversity like newly diagnosed patients.

Germline-derived CDR1 and CDR2 are LNHDA and SQIVND (reference sequence). The V and J ends lost 7 bases and 0 bases, in that order; junction bases with no gene match: 3. This CDR3 has 14 residues. This clone is medium-sized (0.01 to 0.1%) by share. Its target is not known. Sequencing was performed on peripheral blood mononuclear cells (PBMCs), taken before the second cycle of nivolumab. The clonotype originates from a human donor with classical Hodgkin lymphoma. The rearrangement joins TRBV19 to TRBJ2-1; TRBD2 matches 7 bases. CDR3 loop: CASKTGGSYNEQFF. CDR3 in DNA: TGTGCCAGTAAAACGGGAGGCTCCTACAATGAGCAGTTCTTC. The full variable domain, its missing parts supplied by reference TRBV19 and TRBJ2-1, is DGGITQSPKYLFRKEGQNVTLSCEQNLNHDAMYWYRQDPGQGLRLIYYSQIVNDFQKGDIAEGYSVSREKKESFPLTVTSAQKNPTAFYLCASKTGGSYNEQFFGPGTRLTVL.